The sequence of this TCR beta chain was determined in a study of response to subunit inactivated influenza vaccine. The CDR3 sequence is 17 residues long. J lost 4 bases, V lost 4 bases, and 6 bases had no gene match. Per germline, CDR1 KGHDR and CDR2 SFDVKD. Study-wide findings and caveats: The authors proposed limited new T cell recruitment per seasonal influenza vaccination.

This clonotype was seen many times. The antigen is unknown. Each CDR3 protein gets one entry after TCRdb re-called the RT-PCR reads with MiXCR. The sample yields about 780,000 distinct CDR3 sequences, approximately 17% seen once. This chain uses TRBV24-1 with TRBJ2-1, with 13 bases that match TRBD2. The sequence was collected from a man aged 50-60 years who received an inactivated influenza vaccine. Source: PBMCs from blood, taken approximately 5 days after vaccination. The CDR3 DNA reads TGTGCCACCAGTGACCCCCCGGGACTAGCGGGGTACAATGAGCAGTTCTTC. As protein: CATSDPPGLAGYNEQFF.